Listed below are T cell receptor beta chains from one sample, sequenced in a study of CD8 T cells in Susac syndrome. TCRdb recomputed calls from the immunoSEQ multiplex PCR reads with MiXCR, one row per CDR3 protein. The data contain about 83,000 distinct CDR3 sequences, 95% of them singletons. The sequencing input was CD8+ T cells from PBMCs. Source of these receptors: a human donor with Susac syndrome. The CDR3 runs from the conserved cysteine through the conserved F or W. D genes are given only for firm matches. Size is omitted from some rows. Given values are once, few, many or a class for expanded clones.

V,size,J,D,DNA,CDR3
TRBV20-1,-,TRBJ1-1,-,TGCAGTGCATATAGTCCCCTAAGACAGAACACTGAAGCTTTCTTT,CSAYSPLRQNTEAFF
TRBV3-1,-,TRBJ1-2,TRBD1,TGTGCCAGCAGATTCTCCGGGACAGGGATCTATGGCTACACCTTC,CASRFSGTGIYGYTF
TRBV7-9,-,TRBJ1-1,-,TGTGCCAGCAGCGACGGACGTTCGAACACTGAAGCTTTCTTT,CASSDGRSNTEAFF
TRBV25-1,-,TRBJ2-5,-,TGTGCCAGCGATGGAGGGGGCTCCCAAGAGACCCAGTACTTC,CASDGGGSQETQYF
TRBV5-6,-,TRBJ1-5,-,TGTGCCAGCAGCTTCGGGGCTAGCAATCAGCCCCAGCATTTT,CASSFGASNQPQHF
TRBV2,once,TRBJ1-2,-,TGTGCCAGCTATCCCGCGGCTAACTATGGCTACACCTTC,CASYPAANYGYTF
TRBV20-1,-,TRBJ2-2,TRBD2,TGCAGTGCCACACTAGCGGGAGAGATTTTAGGGGAGCTGTTTTTT,CSATLAGEILGELFF
TRBV6-4,-,TRBJ2-1,TRBD2,TGTGCCAGCAGTCCCAGCGGGGATTACAATGAGCAGTTCTTC,CASSPSGDYNEQFF
TRBV12-3/TRBV12-4,-,TRBJ1-1,-,TGTGCCAGCAACCGGTGGACTGAAGCTTTCTTT,CASNRWTEAFF
TRBV12-5,-,TRBJ2-5,-,TGTGCTAGTGGACCTGACAGGGAGACCCAGTACTTC,CASGPDRETQYF
TRBV29-1,once,TRBJ2-7,TRBD1,TGCAGCCCGGACAGGGGGCTTAGCTACGAGCAGTACTTC,CSPDRGLSYEQYF
TRBV19,-,TRBJ2-4,-,TGTGCCAGTAGTAATCTCAACATTCAGTACTTC,CASSNLNIQYF
TRBV13,-,TRBJ1-2,-,TGTGCCAGCAGCCCCGGGAGTAACTATGGCTACACCTTC,CASSPGSNYGYTF
TRBV12-3/TRBV12-4,-,TRBJ2-7,-,TGTGCCAGCAGTTTTGGGTCCGCTGGCGAGCAGTACTTC,CASSFGSAGEQYF
TRBV5-1,-,TRBJ2-1,TRBD2,TGCGCCAGCACCCCCCGGGACTACCACAATGAGCAGTTCTTC,CASTPRDYHNEQFF
TRBV6-5,once,TRBJ2-5,-,TGTGCCAGCAGTTACCTCGGCCCCACGGAGACCCAGTACTTC,CASSYLGPTETQYF
TRBV7-8,-,TRBJ1-2,-,TGTGCCAGCAGCTTATTTACTACGGCTAACTATGGCTACACCTTC,CASSLFTTANYGYTF
TRBV5-6,-,TRBJ2-3,-,TGTGCCAGCAGAACAGGGGAGGCAGATACGCAGTATTTT,CASRTGEADTQYF
TRBV7-2,-,TRBJ2-7,-,TGTGCCATCGAGGGCGGACCCTACGAGCAGTACTTC,CAIEGGPYEQYF
TRBV29-1,-,TRBJ2-5,-,TGCAGCGTTGGGCGTCCGGACAGCACTCAAGAGACCCAGTACTTC,CSVGRPDSTQETQYF
TRBV6-2/TRBV6-3,-,TRBJ2-5,-,TGTGCCAGCAGTTATATGACAGGCCAAGAGACCCAGTACTTC,CASSYMTGQETQYF
TRBV28,once,TRBJ2-1,-,TGTGCCAGCAGTCCTCGGGGGAATGGTGAGCAGTTCTTC,CASSPRGNGEQFF
TRBV9,-,TRBJ2-2,-,TGTGCCAGCAGCGTAGCCTGGCGGGGCCCCGGGGAGCTGTTTTTT,CASSVAWRGPGELFF
TRBV28,-,TRBJ1-2,TRBD1,TGTGCCAGCACCCTGGGGACAGGGACTGGCTACACCTTC,CASTLGTGTGYTF
TRBV12-5,-,TRBJ2-3,-,TGTGCTAGTGGTGTCCCCTCGCGGTCCACAGATACGCAGTATTTT,CASGVPSRSTDTQYF
TRBV28,-,TRBJ1-5,TRBD1,TGTGCCAGCAGTTTCCCCCCGGGACAGGCCTTTCCCAATCAGCCCCAGCATTTT,CASSFPPGQAFPNQPQHF
TRBV29-1,-,TRBJ2-1,TRBD2,TGCAGCGTTGAGGGGGCTAGCGGGAGCTCCTACAATGAGCAGTTCTTC,CSVEGASGSSYNEQFF
TRBV19,once,TRBJ2-7,TRBD1,TGTGCCAGTAGTATTGGACAGGGGGACTACGAGCAGTACTTC,CASSIGQGDYEQYF
TRBV7-9,-,TRBJ2-7,-,TGTGCCAGCAGCTCCCTGAGCAGCTCCTACGAGCAGTACTTC,CASSSLSSSYEQYF
TRBV5-6,-,TRBJ2-7,-,-,CASSFGQGAWYF
TRBV10-3,-,TRBJ1-2,TRBD1,TGTGCCATCAGTGAGGACAGGGGCGCGGAAGGCTACACCTTC,CAISEDRGAEGYTF
TRBV24-1,-,TRBJ1-2,-,TGTGCCACCAGTGGGCGGGGGACGGAAGGCTACACCTTC,CATSGRGTEGYTF
TRBV9,-,TRBJ2-7,-,TGTGCCAGCAGCGTAGGAGGAAGCGACTACGAGCAGTACTTC,CASSVGGSDYEQYF
TRBV20-1,-,TRBJ1-2,-,TGCAGTGCTAGAGATCGGGGGGGATATGGCTACACCTTC,CSARDRGGYGYTF
TRBV9,-,TRBJ1-5,-,TGTGCCAGCAGCGTAGGAGCGTCGGGCCAGCCCCAGCATTTT,CASSVGASGQPQHF
TRBV5-1,-,TRBJ1-1,TRBD1,TGCGCCAGCAGCCTCGGACAGGGCGGAGAGGCTTTCTTT,CASSLGQGGEAFF
TRBV7-2,-,TRBJ1-1,-,TGTGCCAGCAGCTTAGGAGGGGCCGCCACTGAAGCTTTCTTT,CASSLGGAATEAFF
TRBV27,-,TRBJ1-1,-,TGTGCCAGCGGTTTAGATCCCTCGAACACTGAAGCTTTCTTT,CASGLDPSNTEAFF
TRBV11-2,-,TRBJ2-7,TRBD2,TGTGCCAGCAGCTTAATTGTCGGGAGGGGCGAGATCGAGCAGTACTTC,CASSLIVGRGEIEQYF
TRBV3-1,-,TRBJ1-2,TRBD1,TGTGCCAGCAGCCAAGATTTTAATGTCGGACAGGGGTCTTACGGCTACACCTTC,CASSQDFNVGQGSYGYTF
TRBV29-1,-,TRBJ2-1,-,TGCAGCGTTGACGGCCTAGTTGCCTTTTCAAGCTCCTACAATGAGCAGTTCTTC,CSVDGLVAFSSSYNEQFF
TRBV7-8,-,TRBJ2-3,TRBD2,TGTGCCAGCAGCTCACCTCTGGCGGGAGGGCTCTTGAATACGCAGTATTTT,CASSSPLAGGLLNTQYF
TRBV5-6,-,TRBJ1-1,-,TGTGCCAGCAGCCTCACCGGGACCAGCACTGAAGCTTTCTTT,CASSLTGTSTEAFF
TRBV30,few,TRBJ1-4,-,TGTGCCTGGAACTGGGGTTACGAAAAACTGTTTTTT,CAWNWGYEKLFF
TRBV29-1,-,TRBJ1-5,TRBD1,TGCAGCGTTCGGACAGGCCTCAATCAGCCCCAGCATTTT,CSVRTGLNQPQHF
TRBV29-1,-,TRBJ1-1,TRBD1,TGCAGCGTTGTAGCAGGGGGCGACACTGAAGCTTTCTTT,CSVVAGGDTEAFF
TRBV30,-,TRBJ2-7,-,TGTGCCTGGAGTGTAGTCCTCTACGAGCAGTACTTC,CAWSVVLYEQYF
TRBV27,-,TRBJ1-2,-,TGTGCCAGCAGTTTACAGGGGTACTATGGCTACACCTTC,CASSLQGYYGYTF
TRBV29-1,-,TRBJ2-1,-,TGCAGCGTTGAAGTAACTGAGCGTTTCTTC,CSVEVTERFF
TRBV6-2/TRBV6-3,-,TRBJ2-1,-,TGTGCCAGCAGGTTTAGCGGAGGTTACAATGAGCAGTTCTTC,CASRFSGGYNEQFF
TRBV7-3,-,TRBJ2-3,-,TGTGCCAGCAGCTTGTACCCTGGACAAACAGATACGCAGTATTTT,CASSLYPGQTDTQYF
TRBV13,-,TRBJ1-2,-,TGTGCCAGCAGCTCCCAGACAGATAACTATGGCTACACCTTC,CASSSQTDNYGYTF